Each of the 23 T cell receptor beta chains below was sequenced from the same sample in a study of beta chain features in type 1 diabetes (dated by TCRdb to between 2018 and 2020). Library preparation employed the immunoSEQ multiplex PCR assay. The entire amount of isolated RNA was reverse transcribed using the High Capacity cDNA Reverse Transcription Kit, so the sequenced TCRB transcripts were expressed ones. Drawn from immuneACCESS, this table holds only the in-frame rearrangements with V and J called that TCRdb kept. Clones are partly lost; checked studies trace under half to an unresolved V gene and leave the rest unexplained. This sample comprises fewer than 200,000 clones, approximately 8.1% of them detected only once. 0.55% to 0.75% of the sample belongs to the ten largest clones. The sample taken for sequencing was central memory CD4+ T cells from blood. The receptors come from a man aged 18 to 35 in good health.

A few counts support this clone. J is TRBJ2-1 and V is TRBV4-3; D is uncertain. This CDR3 has 15 amino acids. The V and J ends lost 0 bases and 0 bases respectively, with 6 bases between them. The germline V gene has CDR1 LGHNA and CDR2 YSLEER. CDR3 in amino acids: CASSQESGSYNEQFF. In DNA form, the CDR3 reads TGCGCCAGCAGCCAAGAATCCGGCTCCTACAATGAGCAGTTCTTC.

This clone was found a few times. The V and J genes are TRBV28 and TRBJ2-1; 7 positions agree with TRBD2. The junction had 9 bases not matched to a gene; V was cut back by 1 base and J by 6 bases. This CDR3 contains 16 residues. Germline V gene lookup returns CDR1 MDHEN and CDR2 SYDVKM. The CDR3 spells CASSLYGSGGGNEQFF. The CDR3 coding sequence is TGTGCCAGCAGTTTATACGGTTCGGGAGGCGGCAATGAGCAGTTCTTC.

The rearrangement links TRBV7-2 to TRBJ2-3; D might be TRBD2 (6 bases). Trimming pared 3 bases from V and 1 base from J, leaving 14 bases between. Germline V CDR1 and CDR2: SGHTA, FQGNSA. The CDR3 is made up of 16 amino acids. CDR3 bases: TGTGCCAGCAGCTTCGGGAGCTCGGTACGCACAGATACGCAGTATTTT. Residues: CASSFGSSVRTDTQYF.

The chain employs TRBV7-3 and TRBJ2-3, with D uncertain. Germline CDR1 and CDR2: SGHTA and FQGTGA. The CDR3 contains 12 residues. Trimming took off 4 bases at V and 1 base at J, with 3 bases between the two ends. As DNA, the CDR3 is TGTGCCAGCAGCTCCGGCACAGATACGCAGTATTTT. It is translated as CASSSGTDTQYF.

The rearrangement links TRBV7-9 to TRBJ1-2, with 7 bases aligning to TRBD1. Looked up from germline, CDR1 is SEHNR and CDR2 is FQNEAQ (reference sequence). The CDR3 covers 14 residues. Trimming cost V 1 base and J 2 bases; bases outside gene matches: 1. The CDR3 sequence is CASSLGTGNYGYTF. Here the CDR3 DNA reads TGTGCCAGCAGCTTAGGGACAGGAAACTATGGCTACACCTTC.

The chain is built from TRBV5-6 and TRBJ2-1; TRBD1 is a possible D gene (6 bases). V lost 4 bases to trimming and J lost 7 bases, with 12 bases between them. Germline loops: CDR1 SGHDT, CDR2 YYEEEE. The CDR3 is 13 residues long. The CDR3, as DNA: TGTGCCAGCAGCCCCCCGGACAGTAATGAGCAGTTCTTC. Translated, it gives CASSPPDSNEQFF. Together with reference TRBV5-6 and TRBJ2-1, the CDR3 gives the full variable domain: DAGVTQSPTHLIKTRGQQVTLRCSPKSGHDTVSWYQQALGQGPQFIFQYYEEEERQRGNFPDRFSGHQFPNYSSELNVNALLLGDSALYLCASSPPDSNEQFFGPGTRLTVL.

This clone was observed many times. The rearrangement uses TRBV7-2 and TRBJ2-7; 8 bases match TRBD1. With 5 bases clipped from V and 7 bases from J, the junction kept 10 bases outside the gene matches. CDR1 is SGHTA, CDR2 FQGNSA, per germline. The CDR3 runs to 14 residues. CDR3 protein: CASSLNRGAGEQYF. DNA for the CDR3: TGTGCCAGCAGCCTCAACAGGGGGGCTGGAGAGCAGTACTTC.

V gene TRBV19 combines with J gene TRBJ1-5; the D gene is possibly TRBD1 (5 bases). Germline-derived CDR1 and CDR2 are LNHDA and SQIVND (reference sequence). V was pared by 7 bases and J by 4 bases, with 11 bases between. This CDR3 region has 13 residues. The CDR3 DNA reads TGTGCCAGTACCCCGACAGAGAATCAGCCCCAGCATTTT. Amino acids: CASTPTENQPQHF.

The V and J genes are TRBV6-1 and TRBJ1-1, with D possibly matching TRBD1 (5 bases). V lost 0 bases to trimming and J lost 4 bases, with 12 bases between them. Germline V gene sequence: CDR1 MNHNS, CDR2 SASEGT. This CDR3 is built from 15 residues. CDR3 protein: CASSEASGLGTEAFF. CDR3 sequence (DNA): TGTGCCAGCAGTGAAGCTTCAGGGTTGGGCACTGAAGCTTTCTTT.

This clone was detected a few times. Written as DNA, the CDR3 is TGTGCCAGCAGTTCCCCTACGAGGATGGTTCAAGAGACCCAGTACTTC. Translated: CASSSPTRMVQETQYF. J is TRBJ2-5 and V is TRBV6-6; D not certain. The germline V gene encodes CDR1 MNHNY and CDR2 SVGAGI (reference sequence). The CDR3 is 16 amino acids. V was pared by 4 bases and J by 2 bases, with 17 bases between.

The chain is built from TRBV5-1 and TRBJ2-3; 10 positions agree with TRBD2. There are 16 residues in the CDR3. V dropped 5 bases and J dropped 4; count of bases not matched to a gene: 10. The germline CDR1 and CDR2 sequences are SGHRS and YFSETQ. As DNA, the CDR3 is TGCGCCAGCAGTTCCTCACTAGCGGGGTCTGCAGATACGCAGTATTTT. It encodes CASSSSLAGSADTQYF.

The chain links TRBV4-3 to TRBJ1-3; D not certain. V was clipped by 4 bases and J by 0 bases, with 7 bases between them. The CDR3 runs 14 residues. Germline-derived CDR1 and CDR2 are LGHNA and YSLEER. The CDR3 DNA follows: TGCGCCAGCAGCCCCAGAAGCTCTGGAAACACCATATATTTT. Amino acid sequence: CASSPRSSGNTIYF.

There are a few counts of this clone. This chain connects TRBV7-9 to TRBJ2-7; possibly TRBD2 for D (5 bases). Germline V CDR1 and CDR2: SEHNR, FQNEAQ (reference sequence). The germline V and J ends were trimmed by 5 bases and 2 bases, with 13 bases remaining between them. The CDR3 runs 14 residues. CDR3 region: CASSQGAVTYEQYF. DNA for the CDR3: TGTGCCAGCAGCCAAGGAGCGGTCACCTACGAGCAGTACTTC.

The chain is built from TRBV11-2 and TRBJ1-1, with a weak D call TRBD1 (5 bases). CDR1 is SGHAT, CDR2 FQNNGV, per germline. The CDR3 extends over 14 amino acids. Deletions cut 3 bases from V and 4 bases from J, with 12 bases between. The CDR3 DNA reads as TGTGCCAGCAGCTTTCAGGGTAGCGGCACTGAAGCTTTCTTT. Encoded protein: CASSFQGSGTEAFF.

This chain joins TRBV18 and TRBJ1-1; D call uncertain. This CDR3 contains 16 residues. The V end lost 4 bases, the J end lost 6 bases, and 21 bases lay between the germline ends. CDR1 and CDR2 (germline): KGHSH, LQKENI. CDR3 DNA: TGTGCCAGCTCACGAGTTCTGGTTTTGGGAGACGCTGAAGCTTTCTTT. It codes for CASSRVLVLGDAEAFF.

This clone occurred a few times. The V and J genes are TRBV2 and TRBJ1-1, with 7 positions matching TRBD1. The V gene end was trimmed by 8 bases and the J gene end by 3 bases; junction bases not matched to a gene: 9. From germline, CDR1 is SNHLY and CDR2 FYNNEI. This CDR3 is built from 14 residues. CDR3 in DNA: TGTGCCAGCCACGGAAGGACAGGCCACACTGAAGCTTTCTTT. It codes for CASHGRTGHTEAFF.

The table lists this clone with a few counts. This rearrangement joins TRBV25-1 to TRBJ1-1; D gene ambiguous. CDR1 is MGHDK, CDR2 SYGVNS, per germline. CDR3 size: 13 residues. The ends were cut back, 6 bases at V and 1 base at J, with 9 bases in the middle. The CDR3 nucleotides read TGTGCCAGCAGACTAGTGGGGAACACTGAAGCTTTCTTT. It specifies CASRLVGNTEAFF. The full variable domain, with the rest looked up from reference TRBV25-1 and TRBJ1-1, is EADIYQTPRYLVIGTGKKITLECSQTMGHDKMYWYQQDPGMELHLIHYSYGVNSTEKGDLSSESTVSRIRTEHFPLTLESARPSHTSQYLCASRLVGNTEAFFGQGTRLTVV.

This clone showed up many times. V and J are TRBV28 and TRBJ2-2; 9 bases match TRBD1. Germline V gene data show CDR1 as MDHEN and CDR2 as SYDVKM. J gave up 5 bases and V 11 bases, and 9 bases lay outside the gene matches. This CDR3 contains 14 residues. In nucleotides, the CDR3 is TGTGCCCATAGGCGGACAGGGGAAACCGGGGAGCTGTTTTTT. Residues: CAHRRTGETGELFF.

This clone was seen only a few times. The chain uses TRBV18 and TRBJ1-4, with D maybe TRBD1 (5 bases). Germline V gene sequence: CDR1 KGHSH, CDR2 LQKENI. Between the trimmed V and J ends, which lost 1 base and 0 bases, there was a span of 6 bases. The CDR3 length is 15 residues. In DNA form, the CDR3 reads TGTGCCAGCTCACCACAGGGGACAACTAATGAAAAACTGTTTTTT. This codes for CASSPQGTTNEKLFF. Supplemented by reference TRBV18 and TRBJ1-4, the full variable domain reads NAGVMQNPRHLVRRRGQEARLRCSPMKGHSHVYWYRQLPEEGLKFMVYLQKENIIDESGMPKERFSAEFPKEGPSILRIQQVVRGDSAAYFCASSPQGTTNEKLFFGSGTQLSVL.

This clone showed up just a few times. J is TRBJ2-7 and V is TRBV6-5, with 10 bases that match TRBD1. The germline CDR1 and CDR2 sequences are MNHEY and SVGAGI. The CDR3 is made up of 14 amino acids. The V gene end was trimmed by 7 bases and the J gene end by 6 bases; junction bases not matched to a gene: 9. In DNA, the CDR3 is TGTGCCAGCACCAGGACAGGGGGAGTTGCCGAGCAGTACTTC. Protein sequence: CASTRTGGVAEQYF.

A few counts support this clone. This rearrangement joins TRBV28 to TRBJ1-3; a weak D match, TRBD1 (6 bases). The CDR3 runs to 14 residues. The V gene's germline CDR1 is MDHEN and CDR2 SYDVKM. The V end was cut by 6 bases, the J end by 5 bases, with 14 bases between. The CDR3 coding sequence is TGTGCCAGCAGAGGGGGACAATCTAGAAACACCATATATTTT. Its translation: CASRGGQSRNTIYF.

This clone occurred a few times. V is TRBV18 and J is TRBJ2-5; 10 bases map to TRBD1. Per the germline V gene, CDR1 is KGHSH and CDR2 is LQKENI. The CDR3 contains 17 residues. With 1 base clipped from V and 5 bases from J, the junction kept 10 bases outside the gene matches. The chain's CDR3 is CASSPRARTGGGETQYF. CDR3 in DNA: TGTGCCAGCTCACCACGGGCGAGGACAGGGGGTGGCGAGACCCAGTACTTC.

This clone has ten or more counts. The V and J genes are TRBV4-3 and TRBJ2-7, with 7 positions matching TRBD1. Germline V gene sequence: CDR1 LGHNA, CDR2 YSLEER. The CDR3 sequence is 14 residues long. With V trimmed by 1 base and J by 3 bases, 3 bases remained unmatched. The CDR3 nucleotides read TGCGCCAGCAGCCAAGCACAGGGGTACTACGAGCAGTACTTC. Protein product: CASSQAQGYYEQYF.